The rows below give T cell receptor beta chains drawn from one sample of a study of T-cell reconstitution after alpha-beta-depleted transplantation in children. TCRdb called the PCR reads again in MiXCR, with one record for every CDR3 protein. Counted here are about 600,000 distinct CDR3 sequences, roughly 23% occurring once; the ten biggest clones make up 11% to 15%. The sequences come from PBMCs, mostly from graft donor cells, collected 360 days after TCRalphabeta/CD19-depleted stem cell transplant. Receptors were obtained from a boy in the first two years of life who had a stem cell transplant for acute myeloid leukemia, so the T cells may come from the graft donor. Each CDR3 is given with its conserved first and last residue. The D gene is left open where the match is weak. The size field is filled for only some rows; it gives once, few, many or a size class.

TRBJ1-3 | - | TRBV5-1 | - | CASRKTGINSGNTIYF | TGCGCCAGCAGGAAAACCGGGATAAACTCTGGAAACACCATATATTTT
TRBJ2-7 | few | TRBV7-2 | - | CASSPHYEQYF | TGTGCCAGCAGCCCCCACTACGAGCAGTACTTC
TRBJ2-1 | many | TRBV7-2 | TRBD2 | CASSSERGPYNEQFF | TGTGCCAGCAGCTCGGAGCGGGGGCCTTACAATGAGCAGTTCTTC
TRBJ2-1 | many | TRBV29-1 | - | CSVEGNPGEQFF | TGCAGCGTTGAAGGGAACCCCGGGGAGCAGTTCTTC
TRBJ1-5 | few | TRBV20-1 | - | CSARERLGGNQPQHF | TGCAGTGCTAGAGAGAGACTCGGGGGCAATCAGCCCCAGCATTTT
TRBJ2-3 | - | TRBV24-1 | TRBD2 | CATSDPGLAESTDTQYF | TGTGCCACCAGTGACCCGGGACTAGCGGAGAGCACAGATACGCAGTATTTT
TRBJ1-4 | few | TRBV6-1 | - | CASSASATNEKLFF | TGTGCCAGCAGTGCCAGTGCAACTAATGAAAAACTGTTTTTT
TRBJ2-1 | - | TRBV20-1 | - | CSARVRGRDNEQFF | TGCAGTGCTAGAGTCAGGGGAAGGGACAATGAGCAGTTCTTC
TRBJ2-7 | many | TRBV12-3/TRBV12-4 | - | CASSPPGRGHEQYF | TGTGCCAGCAGTCCTCCCGGCAGGGGCCACGAGCAGTACTTC
TRBJ2-2 | few | TRBV5-6 | - | CASTGTPDNTGELFF | TGTGCCAGCACCGGGACCCCCGACAACACCGGGGAGCTGTTTTTT
TRBJ2-1 | - | TRBV3-1 | - | CASSPPYLGRNEQFF | TGTGCCAGCAGCCCCCCTTATCTGGGGCGGAATGAGCAGTTCTTC
TRBJ2-1 | - | TRBV19 | TRBD2 | CASSMASGGLNNEQFF | TGTGCCAGTAGTATGGCTAGCGGGGGCCTGAACAATGAGCAGTTCTTC
TRBJ2-6 | few | TRBV4-2 | - | CASSPNLGFFTSGANVLTF | TGTGCCAGCAGCCCTAATCTGGGGTTTTTTACCTCTGGGGCCAACGTCCTGACTTTC
TRBJ2-3 | few | TRBV14 | TRBD1 | CASTLGQGSDTQYF | TGTGCCAGCACGTTGGGACAGGGTTCAGATACGCAGTATTTT
TRBJ1-1 | - | TRBV4-3 | - | CASSQVVSFGGEAFF | TGCGCCAGCAGCCAAGTGGTTTCGTTCGGCGGGGAAGCTTTCTTT
TRBJ1-1 | many | TRBV5-1 | - | CASSLDRLMNTEAFF | TGCGCCAGCAGCTTGGACAGACTTATGAACACTGAAGCTTTCTTT
TRBJ2-2 | once | TRBV5-1 | TRBD1 | CASSRRGRGTGELFF | TGCGCCAGCAGCCGAAGGGGGCGCGGGACCGGGGAGCTGTTTTTT
TRBJ2-7 | - | TRBV12-3/TRBV12-4 | - | CASSPGVRYEQYF | TGTGCCAGCAGTCCGGGGGTCCGCTACGAGCAGTACTTC
TRBJ2-3 | - | TRBV24-1 | - | CATSDQAADTQYF | TGTGCCACCAGCGATCAAGCCGCGGATACGCAGTATTTT
TRBJ1-2 | few | TRBV20-1 | - | CRGREGANYGYTF | TGCAGGGGGCGTGAGGGAGCGAACTATGGCTACACCTTC
TRBJ2-3 | - | TRBV12-3/TRBV12-4 | TRBD1 | CASSLRDRGPSDKGDTQYF | TGTGCCAGCAGTTTGCGGGACAGGGGCCCTTCTGATAAGGGGGATACGCAGTATTTT
TRBJ2-1 | - | TRBV20-1 | TRBD2 | CSGSPGLAYNEQFF | TGCAGTGGATCCCCGGGACTAGCCTACAATGAGCAGTTCTTC
TRBJ2-1 | many | TRBV5-1 | TRBD2 | CASSPGGTSGRGEQFF | TGCGCCAGCAGCCCGGGGGGGACTAGCGGGAGGGGTGAGCAGTTCTTC
TRBJ2-1 | once | TRBV18 | - | CASSPGEGDNEQFF | TGTGCCAGCTCACCAGGGGAGGGGGACAATGAGCAGTTCTTC
TRBJ2-4 | many | TRBV12-3/TRBV12-4 | TRBD1 | CASSSDRAGLNIQYF | TGTGCCAGCAGTTCGGACAGGGCAGGACTAAACATTCAGTACTTC
TRBJ2-1 | - | TRBV7-2 | TRBD2 | CASSPRGGLANEQFF | TGTGCCAGCAGCCCCCGCGGGGGTCTAGCCAATGAGCAGTTCTTC
TRBJ2-3 | many | TRBV12-3/TRBV12-4 | TRBD2 | CASSPRAGGPTDTQYF | TGTGCCAGCAGCCCCAGAGCGGGGGGGCCGACAGATACGCAGTATTTT
TRBJ1-2 | many | TRBV12-3/TRBV12-4 | TRBD1 | CASRGGGTGLNYGYTF | TGTGCCAGCAGAGGGGGGGGGACAGGTCTTAACTATGGCTACACCTTC
TRBJ2-1 | many | TRBV20-1 | - | CSARDNRASSYNEQFF | TGCAGTGCTAGAGATAATCGCGCTAGTTCCTACAATGAGCAGTTCTTC
TRBJ1-1 | few | TRBV7-2 | - | CASSTDSRTEAFF | TGTGCCAGCAGTACAGACAGTCGGACTGAAGCTTTCTTT
TRBJ2-3 | - | TRBV11-2 | TRBD2 | CASSLGLAGGLTPQDTQYF | TGTGCCAGCAGCTTAGGCCTAGCGGGGGGCCTAACCCCACAGGATACGCAGTATTTT